This T cell receptor (beta chain) was obtained from a study of T cell repertoires in aging, cancer and after chemotherapy. Study background: Donor ages fell into six groups from 30 or younger up to 70 or older. Study-level results: In healthy donors, age-related TCR diversity loss mainly reflected lost richness.

Peripheral blood genomic DNA, not sorted cells or RNA, was the template. This clonotype was seen more than once but under ten times. What it binds is not known. Trimming stripped 5 bases from V and 4 bases from J, with 15 bases between. Germline loops: CDR1 MNHNY, CDR2 SVGAGI (reference sequence). The length of the CDR3 is 14 residues. A mixed TRB-A/B primer pool amplified rearranged TRB by multiplex touch-down PCR. Each CDR3 protein gets one entry after TCRdb re-called the multiplex PCR reads with MiXCR. In the table there are 2,000 to 2,500 distinct CDR3 sequences, 30% of which are singletons. The sequenced sample consisted of blood. This rearrangement joins TRBV6-6 to TRBJ2-7; D gene uncertain. This clonotype was obtained from a human donor with a solid tumor. CDR3 sequence reads: CASSSTGMGYEQYF. The CDR3 DNA follows: TGTGCCAGCAGTAGTACGGGCATGGGATACGAGCAGTACTTC.